This section outlines one T cell receptor beta chain sequence together with its context. One end of the junction varies from germline; a read error may be responsible. CDR1 is LGHDT, CDR2 YNNKEL, per germline (reference sequence). This CDR3 spans 14 amino acids. This entry is derived from a study of blood T cell repertoires in COVID-19. Overall study context: Collection of acute and convalescent COVID-19 samples took place in the United States, Italy and Spain.

TCRdb keeps only in-frame clones here, not all; method: immunoSEQ multiplex PCR. Of approximately 450,000 clones listed, around 87% are singletons. The chain has TRBV3-1 (or the pseudogene TRBV3-2) and TRBJ1-1; D is possibly TRBD1 (6 bases). The source is a man aged 25 to 40 who had recovered from COVID-19. Input material: PBMCs or T cells enriched from blood (not recorded which). The DNA of the CDR3 is TGTGCCAGCCGCCAACAGGGTTGGGACACTGAAGCTTTCTTT. Translation: CASRQQGWDTEAFF.